These T cell receptor beta chains were read from a single sample in a study of PD-1 blockade in classical Hodgkin lymphoma. The protocol was immunoSEQ multiplex PCR, while the TCRdb copy is restricted to in-frame clones and leaves out a portion. The table includes over 15,000 clones, about 90% detected once. Sequences were obtained from CD4+ T cells from blood. These receptors came from a human donor with classical Hodgkin lymphoma. The CDR3 runs from the conserved cysteine through the conserved F or W. A D gene is named only where the DNA matches it firmly. Expanded clones are given a class, and other clones once, few, many or no size at all.

>TRBJ2-7|TRBV15|-|-
TGTGCCACCAGCAGAGATCGAGCAGGGGCGGTAAGCTCCTACGAGCAGTACTTC
CATSRDRAGAVSSYEQYF
>TRBJ1-1|TRBV6-1|-|-
TGTGCCAGCAGTGAGCCCACCCTCGGATGGAACACTGAAGCTTTCTTT
CASSEPTLGWNTEAFF
>TRBJ1-1|TRBV18|-|-
TGTGCCAGCTCACCGGACAGTTTTGGCACTGAAGCTTTCTTT
CASSPDSFGTEAFF
>TRBJ1-3|TRBV6-1|once|TRBD1
TGTGCCAGCAGTGAAAGGACAGGGGGAAACACCATATATTTT
CASSERTGGNTIYF
>TRBJ2-1|TRBV7-3|-|TRBD2
TGTGCCAGCAGTCGAATTCCGACTAGCGGTTTCAATGAGCAGTTCTTC
CASSRIPTSGFNEQFF
>TRBJ2-3|TRBV6-1|-|TRBD2
TGTGCCAGCAGTGAAGCGGGAGGGCGGTCAGATACGCAGTATTTT
CASSEAGGRSDTQYF
>TRBJ1-1|TRBV6-6|few|-
TGTGCCAGCAGTTGGGAGATGAACACTGAAGCTTTCTTT
CASSWEMNTEAFF
>TRBJ1-4|TRBV10-3|-|TRBD1
TGTGCCATCAGTTCCTCAACAGGGGGCGAAAAACTGTTTTTT
CAISSSTGGEKLFF
>TRBJ1-2|TRBV6-1|-|TRBD1
TGTGCCAGCAGTGGGGGGGACAGCCTCTATGGCTACACCTTC
CASSGGDSLYGYTF
>TRBJ2-7|TRBV19|-|TRBD1
TGTGCCAGTAGTAGGGGGACAGGGGGCTCCTACGAGCAGTACTTC
CASSRGTGGSYEQYF
>TRBJ2-7|TRBV7-2|-|TRBD2
TGTGCCAGCAGCTTACTAGCGGCGGGGCAGTACTTC
CASSLLAAGQYF
>TRBJ1-1|TRBV6-6|-|TRBD1
TGTGCCAGCAGCCGGACAGGGATTGAGGTGACTGAAGCTTTCTTT
CASSRTGIEVTEAFF
>TRBJ2-7|TRBV6-1|few|-
TGTGCCAGCAGTGAAGCTCCGGCTAGCTCCTACGAGCAGTACTTC
CASSEAPASSYEQYF
>TRBJ1-6|TRBV10-3|-|TRBD1
TGTGCCATCAGAGACAGGGCCCAGGATAATTCACCCCTCCACTTT
CAIRDRAQDNSPLHF
>TRBJ2-5|TRBV5-4|-|TRBD1
TGTGCCAGCAGCTCGGACAGGGGGGAGACCCAGTACTTC
CASSSDRGETQYF
>TRBJ2-2|TRBV2|-|TRBD1
TGTGCCAGCAGCCCGGGACAGGGAAACACCGGGGAGCTGTTTTTT
CASSPGQGNTGELFF
>TRBJ2-1|TRBV14|-|TRBD2
TGTGCCAGCAGCCAATTAGCGGGAGGGCCCAATGAGCAGTTCTTC
CASSQLAGGPNEQFF
>TRBJ2-2|TRBV30|-|-
TGTGCCTGGAGTGCCTGGTTAAACGGCGCGAACACCGGGGAGCTGTTTTTT
CAWSAWLNGANTGELFF
>TRBJ2-7|TRBV7-2|-|-
TGTGCCAGCAGCCCTAATTACGAGCAGTACTTC
CASSPNYEQYF
>TRBJ2-1|TRBV4-2|-|TRBD2
TGTGCCAGCAGCCAAGGCGGGACTAGCGGGTCCTACAATGAGCAGTTCTTC
CASSQGGTSGSYNEQFF
>TRBJ1-6|TRBV27|-|-
TGTGCCAGCAGTTTATCTCTTAGCTCCTATAATTCACCCCTCCACTTT
CASSLSLSSYNSPLHF
>TRBJ1-3|TRBV6-5|-|-
TGTGCCAGCCGACATACCTCTGGAAACACCATATATTTT
CASRHTSGNTIYF
>TRBJ1-2|TRBV28|-|TRBD1
TGTGCCAGCACCCAGGGGGCGTTCTATGGCTACACCTTC
CASTQGAFYGYTF
>TRBJ2-1|TRBV9|-|-
TGTGCCAGCAGCGTAGCGGGCAGGGCTCGCGGTGAGCAGTTCTTC
CASSVAGRARGEQFF
>TRBJ2-1|TRBV19|-|-
TGTGCCAGTAGTTTCCGGGACCGCAGGTTCTTC
CASSFRDRRFF
>TRBJ1-2|TRBV29-1|few|TRBD1
TGCAGCGGCGCGACAGGGGGCATAGGAGGCTACACCTTC
CSGATGGIGGYTF
>TRBJ2-1|TRBV5-1|-|TRBD2
TGCGCCAGCAGCCTTAGCGGGCCGGGTTACAATGAGCAGTTCTTC
CASSLSGPGYNEQFF
>TRBJ1-2|TRBV19|-|TRBD1
TGTGCCAGTAGTATCAGGGGGCGAGATGGCTACACCTTC
CASSIRGRDGYTF
>TRBJ2-2|TRBV14|-|-
TGTGCCAGCAGCCCCCAGGCCGGGGAGCTGTTTTTT
CASSPQAGELFF
>TRBJ2-1|TRBV15|-|TRBD1
TGTGCCACCAGGGAAGGGACAGGGTGGGACAATGAGCAGTTCTTC
CATREGTGWDNEQFF
>TRBJ1-1|TRBV14|-|-
TGTGCCAGCAGCCAATTTCTGACAGGGAACACTGAAGCTTTCTTT
CASSQFLTGNTEAFF
>TRBJ2-3|TRBV7-9|-|-
TGTGCCAGCAGCTTAGTAGGCGATACGCAGTATTTT
CASSLVGDTQYF
>TRBJ2-7|TRBV11-3|-|-
TGTGCCAGCAGCTTAGACCCCGAGCAGTACTTC
CASSLDPEQYF
>TRBJ2-7|TRBV6-6|-|TRBD2
TGTGCCAGCAGCCCCGTGGCTAGCGGGAGAGGGGACGAGCAGTACTTC
CASSPVASGRGDEQYF
>TRBJ2-7|TRBV25-1|-|-
TGTGCCAGCAGGGGGGCCGGCGGTTACTACGAGCAGTACTTC
CASRGAGGYYEQYF
>TRBJ1-4|TRBV4-2|-|TRBD1
TGTGCCAGCAGCCAAGAGGGACGGGGCAGGGGGGCGACTAATGAAAAACTGTTTTTT
CASSQEGRGRGATNEKLFF
>TRBJ1-4|TRBV28|-|-
TGTGCCAGCAGTTCCAGAGCTAATGAAAAACTGTTTTTT
CASSSRANEKLFF